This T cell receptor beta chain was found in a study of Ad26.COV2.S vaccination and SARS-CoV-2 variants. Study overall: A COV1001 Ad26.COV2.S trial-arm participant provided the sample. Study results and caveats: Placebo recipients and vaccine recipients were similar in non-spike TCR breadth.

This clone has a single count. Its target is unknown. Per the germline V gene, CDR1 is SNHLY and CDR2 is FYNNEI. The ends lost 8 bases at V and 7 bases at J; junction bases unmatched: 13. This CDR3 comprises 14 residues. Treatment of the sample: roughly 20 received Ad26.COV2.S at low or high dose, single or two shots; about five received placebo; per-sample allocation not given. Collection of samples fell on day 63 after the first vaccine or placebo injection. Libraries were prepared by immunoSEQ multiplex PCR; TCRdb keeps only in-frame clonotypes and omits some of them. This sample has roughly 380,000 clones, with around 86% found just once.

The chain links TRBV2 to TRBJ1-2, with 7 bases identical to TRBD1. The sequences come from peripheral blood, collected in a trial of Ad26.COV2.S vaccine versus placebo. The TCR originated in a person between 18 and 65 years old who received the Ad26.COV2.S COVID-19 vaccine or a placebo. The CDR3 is CASGTTTGVIGYTF. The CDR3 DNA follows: TGTGCCAGCGGAACGACAACAGGGGTGATTGGCTACACCTTC. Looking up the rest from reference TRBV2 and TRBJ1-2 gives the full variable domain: EPEVTQTPSHQVTQMGQEVILRCVPISNHLYFYWYRQILGQKVEFLVSFYNNEISEKSEIFDDQFSVERPDGSNFTLKIRSTKLEDSAMYFCASGTTTGVIGYTFGSGTRLTVV.